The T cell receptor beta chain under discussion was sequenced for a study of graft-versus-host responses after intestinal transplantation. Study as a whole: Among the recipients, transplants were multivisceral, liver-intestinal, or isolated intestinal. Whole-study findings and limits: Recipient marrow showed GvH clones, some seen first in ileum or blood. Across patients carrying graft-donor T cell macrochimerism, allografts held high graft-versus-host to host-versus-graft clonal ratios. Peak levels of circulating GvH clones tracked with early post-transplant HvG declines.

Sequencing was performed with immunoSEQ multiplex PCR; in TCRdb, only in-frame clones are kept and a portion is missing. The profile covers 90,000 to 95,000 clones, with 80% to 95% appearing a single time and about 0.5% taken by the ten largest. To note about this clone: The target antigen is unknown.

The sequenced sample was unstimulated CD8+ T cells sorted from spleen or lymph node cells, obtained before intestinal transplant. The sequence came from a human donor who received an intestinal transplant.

The CDR3 here is CSVRGYEQYF. In nucleotides, the CDR3 is TGCAGCGTCCGGGGCTACGAGCAGTACTTC. The chain employs TRBV29-1 and TRBJ2-7; tentative D call: TRBD2 (5 bases). The CDR3 loop spans 10 amino acids. Germline-derived CDR1 and CDR2 are SQVTM and ANQGSEA. V lost 6 bases and J lost 3, with 6 bases in between.